A selection of T cell receptor beta chains follows, all from one sample in a study of blood T cells in healthy people across ages. TCRdb re-called the 5' RACE reads through MiXCR, storing one row per CDR3 protein. The sample includes about a million distinct CDR3 sequences, just over 50% of them seen just once. The sample consisted of blood. The source of these receptors is a woman aged 55 to 70 in good health. CDR3s include the opening cysteine and the closing phenylalanine or tryptophan. D genes are given only for firm matches. Some rows have no size entry. The others give once, few or many, or a class for an expanded clone.

v_gene	abundance	d_gene	j_gene	CDR3nt	CDR3aa
TRBV24-1	.	TRBD1	TRBJ1-4	TGTGCCACCAGTGACCCCCGGACAGGGGGCACAGAAAAACTGTTTTTT	CATSDPRTGGTEKLFF
TRBV5-5	few	.	TRBJ1-2	TGTGCCAGCAGCTTTCCCAGGGCCTCTGGCTACACCTTC	CASSFPRASGYTF
TRBV27	.	.	TRBJ2-7	TGTGCCAGCAGTTTATCTCTGGTGACCGCCTACGAGCAGTACTTC	CASSLSLVTAYEQYF
TRBV5-1	.	.	TRBJ2-7	TGCGCCAGCAGCTTTGAGGTCCTCTACGAGCAGTACTTC	CASSFEVLYEQYF
TRBV20-1	few	TRBD2	TRBJ2-1	TGCAGTGCTAGAGGAGGGTTGTTAGCGGGAAGCTCCTACAATGAGCAGTTCTTC	CSARGGLLAGSSYNEQFF
TRBV11-2	.	TRBD1	TRBJ2-1	TGTGCCAGCAGCACCCCTAAGCAGGGGGCCGTTGAGCAGTTCTTC	CASSTPKQGAVEQFF
TRBV2	.	.	TRBJ2-7	TGTGCCAGCAGTGCTGAGGGGACCAACGAGCAGTACTTC	CASSAEGTNEQYF
TRBV20-1	few	.	TRBJ1-4	TGCAGTGCTCTCAGGGGAGCAACTAATGAAAAACTGTTTTTT	CSALRGATNEKLFF
TRBV20-1	.	.	TRBJ2-7	TGCAGTGCTGATAGGGGGTCCCGGATCAACGAGCAGTACTTC	CSADRGSRINEQYF
TRBV20-1	.	.	TRBJ2-1	TGCAGTGCTAGGGCCGAGGAGCAGTTCTTC	CSARAEEQFF
TRBV11-2	few	.	TRBJ2-4	TGTGCCAGCAGCCCCCTGGGTGGAGTAGTCAAAAACATTCAGTACTTC	CASSPLGGVVKNIQYF
TRBV4-2	.	TRBD2	TRBJ2-1	TGTGCCAGCAGCCAAGCTCACCACCTAGCGGGAGGGGGCAATGAGCAGTTCTTC	CASSQAHHLAGGGNEQFF
TRBV20-1	.	TRBD2	TRBJ2-3	TGCAGTGCCCAGACTAGCGGCGGCACAGATACGCAGTATTTT	CSAQTSGGTDTQYF
TRBV6-5	.	TRBD2	TRBJ2-3	TGTGCCAGCAGTAGCGGGAGAGCAGATACGCAGTATTTT	CASSSGRADTQYF
TRBV12-3/TRBV12-4	.	.	TRBJ1-5	TGTGCCAGCAGACCCGGGACGTCAGGGTCCGTTCAGCCCCAGCATTTT	CASRPGTSGSVQPQHF
TRBV7-2	few	TRBD2	TRBJ2-4	TGTGCCAGCAGCCCGGGACTAGCGGAAGCCAAAAACATTCAGTACTTC	CASSPGLAEAKNIQYF
TRBV28	.	.	TRBJ2-7	TGTGCCAGCAGTTTAATGGGGGGACACCTAGTCTCGTACTTC	CASSLMGGHLVSYF
TRBV12-3/TRBV12-4	.	.	TRBJ2-3	TGTGCCAGCGCGGCGGGGAGACACAGCACAGATATGCAGTATTTT	CASAAGRHSTDMQYF
TRBV4-3	once	.	TRBJ2-5	TGCGCCAGCAGCCACGGTGGCTACGAGACTAGTGGGGGGGAGACCCAGTACTTC	CASSHGGYETSGGETQYF
TRBV4-1	.	.	TRBJ2-5	TGCGCCAGCAGCTCAGAGGTGTCTAGGGGAGAGACCCAGTACTTC	CASSSEVSRGETQYF
TRBV3-1	.	.	TRBJ2-1	TGCGCCAGCAGCCTCCCACAGGGGGGGCGGGGTGAGCAGTTCTTC	CASSLPQGGRGEQFF
TRBV27	few	.	TRBJ1-5	TGTGCCAGCAGTTCGCAAAATAGCAATCAGCCCCAGCATTTT	CASSSQNSNQPQHF
TRBV5-1	few	.	TRBJ2-1	TGCGCCAGCAGCTTGGAACAGGTCATCTACAATGAGCAGTTCTTC	CASSLEQVIYNEQFF
TRBV20-1	.	.	TRBJ2-7	TGCAGTGCTAGAGATCCCAGGAGTAGGAATGAGCAGTACTTC	CSARDPRSRNEQYF
TRBV20-1	.	.	TRBJ2-7	TGCAGTGCTAGTGCCAGAACCTCCTCCTACGAGCAGTACTTC	CSASARTSSYEQYF
TRBV12-3/TRBV12-4	.	.	TRBJ1-4	TGTGCCAGCAGCCTCAGTTCCTCAGAAGCAACTAATGAAAAACTGTTTTTT	CASSLSSSEATNEKLFF
TRBV20-1	.	.	TRBJ2-7	TGCAGTGCCTTAGACCCTGATTCCTACGAGCAGTACTTC	CSALDPDSYEQYF
TRBV20-1	.	.	TRBJ2-1	TGCAGTGCTAGTGGAGGGGCAGGGAATGAGCAGTTCTTC	CSASGGAGNEQFF
TRBV7-8	.	TRBD2	TRBJ2-1	TGTGCCAGCAGCTTAGCCCCATACGCGGGAGCCTACAATGAGCAGTTCTTC	CASSLAPYAGAYNEQFF
TRBV12-3/TRBV12-4	.	.	TRBJ2-3	TGTGCCAGCGGTAACCCAACCCCTAGCACAGATATGGAGTATTTT	CASGNPTPSTDMEYF
TRBV4-1	few	TRBD1	TRBJ1-5	TGCGCCAGCAGCCAAGGACCGGGACAGGGAAAAGGTCAGCCCCAGCATTTT	CASSQGPGQGKGQPQHF
TRBV20-1	few	.	TRBJ2-7	TGCAGTGCTAGCCGAAACCCGCTTCAGGGCTACGAGCAGTACTTC	CSASRNPLQGYEQYF
TRBV7-9	.	.	TRBJ2-4	TGTGCCAGCAGCTTAGTAACACTAGCCAAAAACATTCAGTACTTC	CASSLVTLAKNIQYF
TRBV6-2/TRBV6-3	few	.	TRBJ2-1	TGTGCCAGCAGTTACGGGGATGAGCAGTTCTTC	CASSYGDEQFF
TRBV27	few	.	TRBJ2-1	TGTGCCAGCAGAGACAGGAGCTCCTACAATGAGCAGTTCTTC	CASRDRSSYNEQFF
TRBV30	.	.	TRBJ2-4	TGTGCCTGGAGTGTAGCCAAAAACATTCAGTACTTC	CAWSVAKNIQYF
TRBV28	few	TRBD1	TRBJ2-7	TGTGCCAGCAGTTTTCCCCGGACAGGGGTTGGGGAGCAGTACTTC	CASSFPRTGVGEQYF
TRBV6-5	.	.	TRBJ2-7	TGTGCCAGCAGCTCTCCTACCGGCGGCAGGATTCGCGAGCAGTACTTC	CASSSPTGGRIREQYF
TRBV9	.	.	TRBJ2-3	TGTGCCAGCAGCGTAGGGAGTTTGGTGAGCACAGATACGCAGTATTTT	CASSVGSLVSTDTQYF
TRBV6-2/TRBV6-3	.	.	TRBJ2-6	TGTGCCAGCAGTTACGGTGGGACCAGCTCTGGGGCCAACGTCCTGACTTTC	CASSYGGTSSGANVLTF
TRBV28	.	TRBD1	TRBJ2-3	TGTGCCAGCAGCGTAACAGGGGCCGCCAGAGATACGCAGTATTTT	CASSVTGAARDTQYF
TRBV4-2	many	TRBD1	TRBJ1-2	TGTGCCAGCAGCCTACAGACAGGGGCGGAGGCAGGCGGCTACACCTTC	CASSLQTGAEAGGYTF
TRBV9	.	.	TRBJ2-3	TGTGCCAGCAGCGTTTTCTCTGGGGGATTTGCAGATACGCAGTATTTT	CASSVFSGGFADTQYF
TRBV11-3	.	.	TRBJ2-1	TGTGCCAGCAGCCAGCTCGACTACAATGAGCAGTTCTTC	CASSQLDYNEQFF